This passage covers 13 T cell receptor beta chains from one sample sequenced in a study of T-cell memory formation after mild COVID-19. One entry per CDR3 protein, called by TCRdb with MiXCR from the 5' RACE reads. The sample contains about 430,000 distinct CDR3 sequences, 15% to 20% of which appear only once. Sequencing used PBMCs or a T cell subset sorted from them (not recorded which). These receptors were obtained from a man aged 18 to 29 who had mild COVID-19 (a few samples of this study predate the infection). Cell type and time point are not known.

The rearrangement uses TRBV5-1 and TRBJ1-2, with TRBD1 identical over 7 bases. The CDR3 sequence is 15 residues long. The ends lost 0 bases at V and 0 bases at J; junction bases unmatched: 2. The V gene's germline CDR1 is SGHRS and CDR2 YFSETQ. For the CDR3, the DNA is TGCGCCAGCAGCTTGGCAAGGGGGCCTAACTATGGCTACACCTTC. This sequence encodes CASSLARGPNYGYTF. Full variable domain (rest looked up from reference TRBV5-1 and TRBJ1-2): KAGVTQTPRYLIKTRGQQVTLSCSPISGHRSVSWYQQTPGQGLQFLFEYFSETQRNKGNFPGRFSGRQFSNSRSEMNVSTLELGDSALYLCASSLARGPNYGYTFGSGTRLTVV.

In this sample, this clonotype turned up a few times. The chain combines TRBV7-2 with TRBJ2-3; TRBD2 matches at 10 bases. The germline CDR1 and CDR2 sequences are SGHTA and FQGNSA. V lost 4 bases to trimming and J lost 5 bases; unmatched junction nucleotides: 6. The CDR3 totals 15 residues. CDR3 residues: CASSSGLAWGDTQYF. For the CDR3, the DNA is TGTGCCAGCAGCTCGGGACTAGCGTGGGGAGATACGCAGTATTTT.

The J gene is TRBJ1-4, the V gene TRBV15; 7 bases line up with TRBD1. J was trimmed by 8 bases and V by 0 bases; bases with no gene match: 15. This CDR3 contains 18 residues. The germline V gene has CDR1 LNHNV and CDR2 YYDKDF (reference sequence). CDR3 sequence: CATSRERNDRAPREKLFF. The DNA of the CDR3 is TGTGCCACCAGCAGAGAACGTAACGACAGGGCGCCGAGAGAAAAACTGTTTTTT.

This chain links TRBV6-5 with TRBJ2-5; D gene uncertain. V shed 0 bases and J shed 2 bases, with 7 bases lying between them. This CDR3 comprises 14 residues. From germline, CDR1 is MNHEY and CDR2 SVGAGI. The CDR3 DNA sequence: TGTGCCAGCAGTTACTCCCAGATACAAGAGACCCAGTACTTC. This translates into CASSYSQIQETQYF.

This clonotype was seen many times. V and J are TRBV5-1 and TRBJ2-2; tentative D call: TRBD2 (5 bases). Trimming took off 4 bases at V and 6 bases at J, with 10 bases between the two ends. The CDR3 sequence is 13 residues long. Germline CDR1 and CDR2: SGHRS and YFSETQ. The CDR3: CASSPLGAGELFF. The CDR3, as DNA: TGCGCCAGCAGCCCCCTCGGGGCCGGGGAGCTGTTTTTT. The variable domain in full, with the rest retrieved from reference TRBV5-1 and TRBJ2-2, is KAGVTQTPRYLIKTRGQQVTLSCSPISGHRSVSWYQQTPGQGLQFLFEYFSETQRNKGNFPGRFSGRQFSNSRSEMNVSTLELGDSALYLCASSPLGAGELFFGEGSRLTVL.

V usage is TRBV9 and J usage is TRBJ1-3; no firm D call. Per the germline V gene, CDR1 is SGDLS and CDR2 is YYNGEE. V gave up 0 bases and J gave up 4 bases, with 8 bases separating them. This CDR3 spans 14 amino acids. CDR3 DNA sequence: TGTGCCAGCAGCGTAGAGGGAGCAGGAAACACCATATATTTT. Amino acids: CASSVEGAGNTIYF.

This clonotype has a count of ten or more. The rearrangement uses TRBV18 and TRBJ2-1, with TRBD1 identical over 10 bases. The CDR3 totals 16 residues. Germline loops: CDR1 KGHSH, CDR2 LQKENI. Trimming cost V 0 bases and J 3 bases; bases outside gene matches: 2. The CDR3 DNA reads TGTGCCAGCTCACCACCCGGGACAGGGGACTACAATGAGCAGTTCTTC. Amino acid sequence: CASSPPGTGDYNEQFF.

The chain combines TRBV5-1 with TRBJ2-1, with 11 bases lining up with TRBD1. This CDR3 is built from 16 residues. With V trimmed by 0 bases and J by 8 bases, 7 bases remained unmatched. Germline V gene lookup returns CDR1 SGHRS and CDR2 YFSETQ. Here the CDR3 reads CASSLVGGQGAYEQFF. The CDR3 bases are TGCGCCAGCAGCTTGGTCGGCGGACAGGGGGCCTATGAGCAGTTCTTC.

The table lists this clonotype with a few counts. The chain recombines TRBV10-3 with TRBJ1-5, with D possibly matching TRBD1 (5 bases). Germline loops: CDR1 ENHRY, CDR2 SYGVKD. There are 14 residues in the CDR3. The V end was cut by 4 bases, the J end by 3 bases, with 10 bases between. CDR3 nucleotide sequence: TGTGCCATCAGTGGCGGGGGATTCAATCAGCCCCAGCATTTT. This gives the protein CAISGGGFNQPQHF.

The V call is TRBV5-1, the J call TRBJ2-6; TRBD2 matches at 10 bases. The CDR3 is 18 amino acids. With 3 bases clipped from V and 1 base from J, the junction kept 7 bases outside the gene matches. Per the germline V gene, CDR1 is SGHRS and CDR2 is YFSETQ. The DNA of the CDR3 is TGCGCCAGCAGCTCCGGACTAGCGGTCGTTTCTGGGGCCAACGTCCTGACTTTC. Translating gives CASSSGLAVVSGANVLTF.

In this sample, this clonotype turned up once. V gene TRBV5-1 combines with J gene TRBJ1-1; 9 bases are shared with TRBD1. Germline-derived CDR1 and CDR2 are SGHRS and YFSETQ. V shed 1 base, J shed 7 bases, and the junction held 8 bases outside the gene matches. The CDR3 totals 15 residues. The CDR3 DNA follows: TGCGCCAGCAGCTTGAACGGACAGGGGATCATTGAAGCTTTCTTT. Its translation is CASSLNGQGIIEAFF.

The chain is built from TRBV20-1 and TRBJ1-2; no firm D call. V was shortened by 7 bases and J by 7 bases, with 13 bases between the two germline ends. Germline values: CDR1 DFQATT, CDR2 SNEGSKA (reference sequence). CDR3 length equals 11 residues. For the CDR3, the DNA is TGCAGTGAGGCTCGGTCATTTGGCTACACCTTC. Protein product: CSEARSFGYTF.

The chain couples TRBV6-7 to TRBJ1-2; D gene uncertain. TRBV6-7 is an ORF; its function is uncertain. With 4 bases removed from V and 8 bases from J, the gap between germline ends came to 23 bases. The CDR3 contains 16 residues. CDR3 coding DNA: TGTGCCAGCAGTTGCCCGGGCGGGAGGAGAGTTTGCGGCTACACCTTC. Residues: CASSCPGGRRVCGYTF.